These T cell receptor beta chains were read from a single sample in a study of OX40 agonist ivuxolimab in advanced cancers. Assay used: immunoSEQ multiplex PCR; TCRdb lists only in-frame clones, some missing. Here the sample spans about 34,000 clones, around 80% being singletons. The sequences come from CD4+ or CD8+ T cells sorted from blood, collected in a trial of the OX40 agonist ivuxolimab. These receptors originate from an adult with an advanced solid tumor such as melanoma, head and neck, liver or kidney cancer. Each CDR3 is given with its conserved first and last residue. D genes are given only for firm matches. Size values are once, few and many counts, or a class for expanded clones, and some rows have none.

D gene	clone size	V gene	J gene	CDR3 protein	CDR3 DNA
.	.	TRBV23-1	TRBJ2-7	CALKGDQPSSYEQYF	TGCGCCCTAAAGGGGGACCAACCCAGCTCCTACGAGCAGTACTTC
.	.	TRBV11-2	TRBJ1-1	CASSRGGPPSNTEAFF	TGTGCCAGCAGCCGAGGGGGGCCGCCCTCGAACACTGAAGCTTTCTTT
.	.	TRBV27	TRBJ2-6	CASSFSSGANVLTF	TGTGCCAGCAGTTTTAGTTCTGGGGCCAACGTCCTGACTTTC
.	once	TRBV5-5	TRBJ1-5	CASSLTALSNQPQHF	TGTGCCAGCAGCTTGACCGCTCTTAGCAATCAGCCCCAGCATTTT
TRBD2	.	TRBV30	TRBJ2-7	CAWSGRGSGGAGAYEQYF	TGTGCCTGGAGTGGAAGAGGTAGCGGGGGGGCGGGAGCCTACGAGCAGTACTTC
TRBD1	.	TRBV6-8	TRBJ1-4	CASSLQGRGEKLFF	TGTGCCAGCAGTTTACAGGGGAGGGGCGAAAAACTGTTTTTT
TRBD1	.	TRBV14	TRBJ2-1	CASSWDRDYNEQFF	TGTGCCAGCAGCTGGGACAGGGACTACAATGAGCAGTTCTTC
.	.	TRBV19	TRBJ1-5	CASSIGRNQPQHF	TGTGCCAGTAGTATTGGGCGAAATCAGCCCCAGCATTTT
.	.	TRBV19	TRBJ2-1	CASSIGQSNEQFF	TGTGCCAGTAGTATCGGACAGAGCAATGAGCAGTTCTTC
.	few	TRBV18	TRBJ1-5	CASSPRDGPEPQHF	TGTGCCAGCTCACCACGAGACGGTCCGGAGCCCCAGCATTTT
.	.	TRBV25-1	TRBJ1-2	CASSVGEGGYTF	TGTGCCAGCAGTGTAGGGGAAGGTGGCTACACCTTC
TRBD1	.	TRBV5-4	TRBJ2-1	CASSRKQGYNEQFF	TGTGCCAGCAGCCGAAAACAGGGGTACAATGAGCAGTTCTTC
.	.	TRBV6-5	TRBJ1-5	CASSSTYRTVEGPQHF	TGTGCCAGCAGTTCAACGTACAGGACGGTCGAGGGGCCCCAGCATTTT
TRBD1	.	TRBV11-2	TRBJ2-7	CASSLGGQGNYEQYF	TGTGCCAGCAGCTTAGGGGGACAGGGCAACTACGAGCAGTACTTC
TRBD2	.	TRBV2	TRBJ2-2	CASKGLANTGELFF	TGTGCCAGCAAGGGACTAGCGAACACCGGGGAGCTGTTTTTT
.	few	TRBV2	TRBJ2-7	CASSLGGPPFEQYF	TGTGCCAGCAGTCTCGGGGGGCCCCCTTTCGAGCAGTACTTC
.	.	TRBV30	TRBJ2-3	CAWSRGGGDTQYF	TGTGCCTGGAGTCGCGGGGGCGGGGATACGCAGTATTTT
TRBD2	.	TRBV10-3	TRBJ2-7	CAISGGGVALGPQYF	TGTGCCATCAGCGGCGGGGGGGTGGCCCTCGGTCCGCAGTACTTC
.	.	TRBV14	TRBJ1-2	CASSQDLEPLGYTF	TGTGCCAGCAGCCAAGATCTTGAGCCCCTAGGCTACACCTTC
.	.	TRBV7-4	TRBJ2-7	CASTAATRRRGEQYF	TGTGCCAGCACCGCCGCGACACGGAGAAGGGGCGAGCAGTACTTC
.	.	TRBV28	TRBJ2-4	CASRPDGGTLAKNIQYF	TGTGCCAGCAGGCCCGACGGGGGAACTCTAGCCAAAAACATTCAGTACTTC
.	once	TRBV7-2	TRBJ1-1	CASSLILPNTEAFF	TGTGCCAGCAGCTTAATACTGCCGAACACTGAAGCTTTCTTT
.	.	TRBV19	TRBJ2-6	CASSLLNPNVLTF	TGTGCCAGTAGTCTCCTGAATCCCAACGTCCTGACTTTC
.	.	TRBV19	TRBJ1-5	CASSMQGRNQPQHF	TGTGCCAGTAGTATGCAGGGTCGGAATCAGCCCCAGCATTTT
.	.	TRBV7-2	TRBJ1-6	CASSSPPAGLESPLHF	TGTGCCAGCAGCTCGCCCCCCGCAGGGCTGGAATCACCCCTCCACTTT
.	.	TRBV5-1	TRBJ1-5	CASSLAGKNQPQHF	TGCGCCAGCAGCTTGGCTGGGAAAAATCAGCCCCAGCATTTT
.	.	TRBV19	TRBJ2-2	CASREGGTGELFF	TGTGCCAGTAGGGAGGGCGGCACCGGGGAGCTGTTTTTT
.	.	TRBV5-4	TRBJ1-3	CASSLYGSSGNTIYF	TGTGCCAGCAGCTTATATGGGTCCTCTGGAAACACCATATATTTT
.	once	TRBV14	TRBJ2-1	CASTALGEVWGNEQFF	TGTGCCAGCACCGCCCTTGGGGAGGTTTGGGGGAATGAGCAGTTCTTC
TRBD2	.	TRBV2	TRBJ2-5	CASSGSSGDRETQYF	TGTGCCAGCAGTGGGTCTAGCGGGGATCGAGAGACCCAGTACTTC
.	.	TRBV5-8	TRBJ1-1	CASSSPLFGKAEAFF	TGTGCCAGCAGCTCCCCCCTGTTTGGGAAGGCTGAAGCTTTCTTT
.	.	TRBV2	TRBJ2-3	CASILGYGTDTQYF	.
.	.	TRBV6-5	TRBJ1-2	CASSYSSRGGLYGYTF	TGTGCCAGCAGTTACTCGAGTAGGGGGGGCCTCTATGGCTACACCTTC
TRBD1	.	TRBV10-3	TRBJ1-1	CAISDRGGTEAFF	TGTGCCATCAGCGACAGGGGGGGCACTGAAGCTTTCTTT
TRBD1	.	TRBV28	TRBJ2-7	CASSQGQGAREQYF	TGTGCCAGCAGCCAAGGACAGGGGGCGCGAGAGCAGTACTTC
TRBD1	once	TRBV10-2	TRBJ1-5	CASSEYRGEGQPQHF	TGCGCCAGCAGTGAATACAGGGGCGAGGGTCAGCCCCAGCATTTT
.	.	TRBV20-1	TRBJ1-1	CSARGWQGAFF	TGCAGTGCTAGAGGGTGGCAGGGTGCTTTCTTT
.	.	TRBV11-2	TRBJ1-5	CASSRGDAGSQPQHF	TGTGCCAGCAGCCGGGGTGACGCGGGTAGTCAGCCCCAGCATTTT
.	.	TRBV29-1	TRBJ2-1	CSVSRGLANEQFF	TGCAGCGTTTCGAGGGGATTGGCCAATGAGCAGTTCTTC
TRBD1	.	TRBV19	TRBJ1-6	CASRTGEGNSPLHF	TGTGCCAGTAGAACAGGGGAGGGTAATTCACCCCTCCACTTT
TRBD1	once	TRBV6-6	TRBJ2-2	CASSLRQGALGGELFF	TGTGCCAGCAGCCTAAGACAGGGGGCGTTAGGCGGGGAGCTGTTTTTT
TRBD1	.	TRBV10-2	TRBJ1-2	CASSTGGDYGYTF	TGCGCCAGCTCGACAGGGGGGGACTATGGCTACACCTTC
TRBD1	.	TRBV28	TRBJ2-5	CASSGQGRETQYF	TGTGCCAGCAGTGGACAGGGACGAGAGACCCAGTACTTC
.	.	TRBV7-3	TRBJ2-2	CASSFSSGELFF	TGTGCCAGCAGCTTTAGCTCCGGGGAGCTGTTTTTT
.	.	TRBV30	TRBJ2-2	CAWSVPRTGELFF	TGTGCCTGGAGTGTACCAAGAACCGGGGAGCTGTTTTTT
TRBD1	.	TRBV6-5	TRBJ2-7	CASSSPSWTGTYEQYF	TGTGCCAGCAGTTCACCCTCTTGGACAGGTACCTACGAGCAGTACTTC
.	.	TRBV7-7	TRBJ1-1	CASSQRRDSEAFF	TGTGCTAGCAGCCAGCGGCGGGACTCTGAAGCTTTCTTT
.	.	TRBV6-8	TRBJ1-5	CASSYSTAGHKNQPQHF	TGTGCCAGCAGTTACTCGACGGCGGGCCACAAAAATCAGCCCCAGCATTTT
.	.	TRBV18	TRBJ2-5	CASSLTVQAFQETQYF	TGTGCCAGCTCCCTGACGGTACAGGCGTTCCAAGAGACCCAGTACTTC
.	.	TRBV7-2	TRBJ1-2	CASSPRPDSNYGYTF	TGTGCCAGCAGCCCTCGACCCGACAGTAACTATGGCTACACCTTC
.	.	TRBV12-2	TRBJ2-2	CASRPRLAGRENTGELFF	TGTGCAAGTCGCCCACGACTAGCGGGCCGGGAGAACACCGGGGAGCTGTTTTTT
.	.	TRBV10-3	TRBJ2-2	CAISGTFSTNTGELFF	TGTGCCATCAGTGGGACTTTTTCGACTAACACCGGGGAGCTGTTTTTT
.	.	TRBV28	TRBJ1-5	CASSLFSWDKGGNQPQHF	TGTGCCAGCAGTTTATTTTCGTGGGATAAGGGGGGCAATCAGCCCCAGCATTTT
.	.	TRBV6-5	TRBJ2-7	CASSYSRGASYEQYF	TGTGCCAGCAGTTACTCGAGGGGGGCGTCTTACGAGCAGTACTTC
TRBD1	few	TRBV6-1	TRBJ2-7	CAISDGTAISYEQYF	TGTGCCATAAGTGACGGGACAGCCATCTCCTACGAGCAGTACTTC
.	.	TRBV4-3	TRBJ2-7	CASSQTQGTYEQYF	TGCGCCAGCAGCCAGACCCAGGGTACCTACGAGCAGTACTTC